Sequencing of this T cell receptor beta chain was carried out in a study of blood T cell repertoires in COVID-19 (dated by TCRdb to the early 2020s). Regarding the study in general: The collaborator samples originated in the United States, Italy and Spain and spanned the acute and convalescent phases of COVID-19. A freely available public database, intended as a resource for researchers studying the immune response to SARS-CoV-2, is where the repertoires were released. The samples were drawn from two sources: the first 160 participants of the ongoing ImmuneRACE study, and over 1,000 subjects contributed by 6 global collaborators. The prospective study material was composed of cDNA or gDNA derived from T cells, B-cell-depleted T cells, or PBMCs. A de-identified subject ID, COVID-19 status, age in years and sex were almost always included in the sample metadata. The dataset comprised deeply sampled blood TCRbeta repertoires from subjects exposed to, actively infected with, or recovered from COVID-19. Where available, HLA class I and class II types were obtained from metadata supplied by the sample provider rather than from assay-based typing.

Counted from cysteine to phenylalanine, this CDR3 has 14 amino acids. The sequence is cut down to CDR3 DNA, 42 bases in frame from base 1. CDR1 and CDR2 were assigned from the germline V gene as KGHDR and SFDVKD. Germline trimming amounts to 7 bases on V and 5 bases on J, with 7 as the count of junction bases outside the gene matches. A second Seattle source provided samples from volunteer blood donors who had recovered from COVID-19. Collaborating institutions collected whole blood in K2EDTA tubes following their own protocols. For TCRbeta analysis, collaborators shipped samples as frozen whole blood, isolated PBMCs, or DNA extracted from either of those sample types. Paper-wide results and their limitations: The quantity of clinical and demographic metadata differed by source and by participant and was supplied without curation.

TCRbeta CDR3 regions were amplified from genomic DNA by means of the immunoSEQ Assay, a bias-controlled multiplex PCR. The source study handled its data this way. Within the assay, amplification of reference gene primers was used to estimate how many nucleated cells each sample contained. Sequence reads were collapsed and filtered to measure the absolute abundance of every unique TCRbeta CDR3 rearrangement. For each sample, productive Simpson clonality was calculated as the square root of Simpson's diversity index over productive rearrangements. TCRdb took over this immuneACCESS table, retaining in-frame rearrangements with V and J assigned. Such tables are incomplete; in checked studies, under half of the missing clones stem from an unresolved V gene, and the remainder is unexplained. The V and J calls and the clone size are those of that table, but D and trimming were determined from the DNA. The sample profile shows roughly 170,000 clones; about 86% of them were found once. Over 0.7% of the sample belongs to the ten largest clones.

A remark on this clone: Its recognized antigen is unknown. The input lacks base qualities; no much larger clone sits a single base away.

The TCR comes from a woman between 18 and 29 years old who had recovered from COVID-19. Sample: peripheral blood. This receptor chain uses TRBV24-1 and TRBJ1-3, with 7 central nucleotides matching TRBD1. The DNA sequence reads TGTGCCACCAGCCCCTCCAGGGGGAGAAACACCATATATTTT. Translated, this is CATSPSRGRNTIYF.